There are a few counts of the clone carrying this T cell receptor (beta chain). This entry is derived from a study of control samples from healthy donors and cancer patients. CDR1 and CDR2 (germline): ENHRY, SYGVKD. This CDR3 has 13 amino acids. V lost 8 bases, J lost 1 base, and 11 bases lay in between. Data came from immunoSEQ multiplex PCR; TCRdb stores just in-frame clones and leaves some out. The profile shows 40,000 to 50,000 clones, 70% to 75% of them singletons. The sequencing sample was made of formalin-fixed, paraffin-embedded tissue. The V call is TRBV10-3, the J call TRBJ1-1, with D perhaps TRBD1 (5 bases). This TCR was recovered from a male donor with melanoma. CDR3 nucleotides: TGTGCCATCTCTACAGGAGAGAACACTGAAGCTTTCTTT. Translated, it gives CAISTGENTEAFF.